A single sample gave rise to the 24 T cell receptor beta chains below, sequenced in a study of blood T cell repertoires in COVID-19. Clones were read by immunoSEQ multiplex PCR, and TCRdb kept only the in-frame ones, dropping some. The data show approximately 210,000 clones, with around 86% seen just once and 9.5% to 13% held by the top ten. Source material: peripheral blood. Source of these receptors: a man between 50 and 59 years old with COVID-19, enrolled during active disease.

Comment on this clone: Possible read error: a much larger clone is one base away. The same CDR3 can be traced to other DNA sequences in this sample. The chain recombines TRBV4-2 with TRBJ1-6; D is uncertain. The CDR3 loop spans 13 amino acids. V shed 1 base and J shed 8 bases, with 6 bases lying between them. CDR1 LGHNA and CDR2 YNFKEQ come from the germline V gene. In DNA form, the CDR3 reads TGTGCCAGCAGCCAAGGGGGAGATTCACCCCTCCACTTT. Translation gives CASSQGGDSPLHF.

The chain's CDR3 is CASSQVMTNQETQYF. CDR3 in DNA: TGTGCCAGCAGCCAAGTTATGACTAACCAAGAGACCCAGTACTTC. The chain links TRBV3-1 (or the pseudogene TRBV3-2) to TRBJ2-5; perhaps TRBD2 as D (5 bases). V was cut by 1 base and J by 0 bases, with 9 bases left in between. Germline V lookup: CDR1 LGHDT, CDR2 YNNKEL (reference sequence). The CDR3 contains 15 residues.

The genes are TRBV11-1 and TRBJ1-1; 8 nucleotides align to TRBD1. The V gene's germline CDR1 is SGHAT and CDR2 FQDESV (reference sequence). This CDR3 has 13 residues. The V gene end was trimmed by 6 bases and the J gene end by 3 bases; junction bases not matched to a gene: 3. This chain's CDR3 is CASRDREDTEAFF. The CDR3 nucleotides read TGTGCCAGCAGGGACAGGGAGGACACTGAAGCTTTCTTT.

The chain recombines TRBV28 with TRBJ1-3; D may be TRBD1 (5 bases). Germline CDR1 is MDHEN and CDR2 is SYDVKM. Between the trimmed V and J ends, which lost 2 bases and 8 bases, there was a span of 10 bases. This CDR3 has 13 amino acids. CDR3 in amino acids: CASSLQGRDTIYF. The CDR3 DNA reads TGTGCCAGCAGTTTACAGGGCCGTGACACCATATATTTT.

The chain recombines TRBV7-9 with TRBJ2-7; TRBD1 aligns across 8 bases. Germline loops: CDR1 SEHNR, CDR2 FQNEAQ (reference sequence). There are 15 residues in the CDR3. V lost 5 bases to trimming and J lost 2 bases; unmatched junction nucleotides: 8. CDR3 DNA sequence: TGTGCCAGCAGCCCCTGGACAGGGTTGACCTACGAGCAGTACTTC. It yields the protein CASSPWTGLTYEQYF.

There are a few counts of this clone. The chain has TRBV24-1 and TRBJ1-2, with D unresolved. The CDR3 consists of 12 residues. With 6 bases removed from V and 7 bases from J, the gap between germline ends came to 11 bases. Germline CDR1 is KGHDR and CDR2 is SFDVKD. The CDR3 protein is CATSMEGAGYTF. The CDR3 nucleotides read TGTGCCACCAGTATGGAGGGCGCTGGCTACACCTTC.

In nucleotides, the CDR3 is TGTGCCAGCACCCGGACTCCGAACACCGGGGAGCTGTTTTTT. It specifies CASTRTPNTGELFF. The chain carries TRBV7-2 and TRBJ2-2, with D possibly being TRBD2 (5 bases). The CDR3 sequence is 14 residues long. In germline, CDR1 is SGHTA, CDR2 FQGNSA. Trimming left V 7 bases short and J 0 bases short, with 9 bases between.

V usage is TRBV7-9 and J usage is TRBJ2-1, with 7 bases lining up with TRBD2. CDR1 is SEHNR, CDR2 FQNEAQ, per germline (reference sequence). Trimming removed 1 base from V and 15 bases from J; junction bases left unmatched: 6. This CDR3 has 12 residues. CDR3 nucleotide sequence: TGTGCCAGCAGCTTAGTTCTGGCGGGAGCGTTCTTC. As protein: CASSLVLAGAFF.

The chain couples TRBV11-2 to TRBJ2-4; 7 bases are a match to TRBD1. The CDR3 is 16 amino acids. Germline assignment: CDR1 SGHAT and CDR2 FQNNGV. With 1 base clipped from V and 2 bases from J, the junction kept 5 bases outside the gene matches. CDR3 region: CASSLVYRGTKNIQYF. The CDR3 DNA sequence: TGTGCCAGCAGCTTAGTGTACAGGGGCACCAAAAACATTCAGTACTTC.

The chain links TRBV12-5 to TRBJ2-3, with 10 bases that match TRBD2. The CDR3 covers 15 residues. The V segment lost 6 bases and the J segment 0 bases; nucleotides outside the gene matches: 3. Germline CDR1 is LGHNT and CDR2 is FRNRAP. CDR3 loop: CASGAAGGSTDTQYF. The CDR3 region has the DNA TGTGCTAGTGGAGCAGCGGGAGGGAGCACAGATACGCAGTATTTT.

This rearrangement joins TRBV6-2 or TRBV6-3 to TRBJ1-5, with a weak D call TRBD1 (5 bases). V was trimmed by 5 bases and J by 6 bases, leaving 14 bases between them. In germline, CDR1 is MNHEY, CDR2 SVGEGT. The CDR3 consists of 14 residues. In DNA form, the CDR3 reads TGTGCCAGCAGTACGCCGGGGGGTATTCAGCCCCAGCATTTT. Translation: CASSTPGGIQPQHF.

The chain uses TRBV19 and TRBJ2-3, with 10 nucleotides matching TRBD2. V gave up 5 bases and J gave up 1 base; unmatched junction bases: 3. Germline loops: CDR1 LNHDA, CDR2 SQIVND (reference sequence). This CDR3 is 15 amino acids long. CDR3 nucleotide sequence: TGTGCCAGTAGTCACGGGACTAGCGGCACAGATACGCAGTATTTT. Its protein is CASSHGTSGTDTQYF.

The rearrangement links TRBV19 to TRBJ2-1; a weak D match, TRBD1 (6 bases). This CDR3 is 15 amino acids long. CDR1 is LNHDA and CDR2 is SQIVND in the germline V gene (reference sequence). Trimming stripped 4 bases from V and 7 bases from J, with 17 bases between. CDR3 in amino acids: CASSTTGLPWNEQFF. Written as DNA, the CDR3 is TGTGCCAGTAGTACAACAGGGTTGCCTTGGAATGAGCAGTTCTTC.

V is TRBV24-1 and J is TRBJ2-1; D perhaps matches TRBD2 (5 bases). The CDR3 is made up of 14 amino acids. From germline, CDR1 is KGHDR and CDR2 SFDVKD. V was shortened by 3 bases and J by 7 bases, with 12 bases between the two germline ends. The CDR3 DNA sequence: TGTGCCACCAGTGATGCGGGCCTCGGGAATGAGCAGTTCTTC. It codes for CATSDAGLGNEQFF.

V usage is TRBV13 and J usage is TRBJ2-2, with 11 bases fitting TRBD1. Germline V gives CDR1 PRHDT, CDR2 FYEKMQ (reference sequence). The CDR3 length is 17 residues. The J segment lost 3 bases and the V segment lost 4 bases, leaving 7 bases of the junction unmatched. CDR3 loop: CASSSRSDRGHTGELFF. The CDR3 DNA follows: TGTGCCAGCAGCTCAAGATCGGACAGGGGGCACACCGGGGAGCTGTTTTTT.

As DNA, the CDR3 is TGTGCCAGCAGTTACTCGACTAGCGGCTACGAGCAGTACTTC. Protein product: CASSYSTSGYEQYF. The genes are TRBV6-6 and TRBJ2-7, with TRBD2 matching 9 bases. With V trimmed by 0 bases and J by 3 bases, 0 bases remained unmatched. Per the germline V gene, CDR1 is MNHNY and CDR2 is SVGAGI (reference sequence). The CDR3 is made up of 14 amino acids.

The chain uses TRBV7-2 and TRBJ1-6; D is uncertain. Trimming took 6 bases from V and 4 from J, leaving 13 bases between them. The CDR3 is made up of 15 amino acids. Germline assignment: CDR1 SGHTA and CDR2 FQGNSA. CDR3 DNA: TGTGCCAGCAGTCCGGAGGGCTTTTATAATTCACCCCTCCACTTT. It codes for CASSPEGFYNSPLHF.

This chain uses TRBV10-3 with TRBJ1-2; perhaps TRBD1 as D (5 bases). CDR3 length: 13 amino acids. Trimming took 0 bases from V and 4 from J, leaving 6 bases between them. Germline V lookup: CDR1 ENHRY, CDR2 SYGVKD. The DNA of the CDR3 is TGTGCCATCAGTGAGTCGGGGGGCTATGGCTACACCTTC. It codes for CAISESGGYGYTF.

This chain joins TRBV19 and TRBJ2-2; the match to TRBD2 covers 9 bases. Germline V gene data show CDR1 as LNHDA and CDR2 as SQIVND (reference sequence). The CDR3 has 16 residues. With 7 bases clipped from V and 4 bases from J, the junction kept 10 bases outside the gene matches. The CDR3 protein is CASTVAGVGGTGELFF. CDR3 DNA sequence: TGTGCCAGTACCGTAGCGGGGGTCGGGGGCACCGGGGAGCTGTTTTTT.

J is TRBJ2-7 and V is TRBV7-3, with 9 bases that match TRBD1. This CDR3 region has 20 residues. Germline CDR1 and CDR2: SGHTA and FQGTGA. With V trimmed by 3 bases and J by 6 bases, 24 bases remained unmatched. The CDR3 nucleotides are TGTGCCAGCAGCTTTATCCCCCCTGGTCCGGGACAGGGTATTCTCTGCGAGCAGTACTTC. Translated: CASSFIPPGPGQGILCEQYF. The full variable domain, in which reference TRBV7-3 and TRBJ2-7 provide the parts outside the CDR3, is GAGVSQTPSNKVTEKGKYVELRCDPISGHTALYWYRQSLGQGPEFLIYFQGTGAADDSGLPNDRFFAVRPEGSVSTLKIQRTERGDSAVYLCASSFIPPGPGQGILCEQYFGPGTRLTVT.

This chain links TRBV13 with TRBJ1-5, with 9 bases matching TRBD1. Trimming cost V 6 bases and J 6 bases; bases outside gene matches: 15. CDR1 and CDR2 from the germline V gene are PRHDT and FYEKMQ (reference sequence). The CDR3 runs 17 residues. This CDR3 is CASRKIGLGTGLQPQHF. Here the CDR3 DNA reads TGTGCCAGCAGAAAGATAGGCCTTGGGACAGGGCTTCAGCCCCAGCATTTT. The whole variable domain, remainder taken from reference TRBV13 and TRBJ1-5, is AAGVIQSPRHLIKEKRETATLKCYPIPRHDTVYWYQQGPGQDPQFLISFYEKMQSDKGSIPDRFSAQQFSDYHSELNMSSLELGDSALYFCASRKIGLGTGLQPQHFGDGTRLSIL.

The chain employs TRBV29-1 and TRBJ2-7, with D possibly matching TRBD2 (5 bases). CDR1 and CDR2 (germline): SQVTM, ANQGSEA. This CDR3 has 12 amino acids. Trimming shortened V by 4 bases and J by 6 bases, and 13 bases separated the two germline ends. The CDR3 DNA reads as TGCAGCGTTGTCTTCGGGAACGCCGAGCAGTACTTC. It translates to CSVVFGNAEQYF.

CDR3 in DNA: TGCGCCAGCAGCCCACTCCCGGACACAACCTACGAGCAGTACTTC. Protein product: CASSPLPDTTYEQYF. The chain couples TRBV5-1 to TRBJ2-7; D possibly corresponds to TRBD1 (5 bases). V gave up 4 bases and J gave up 2 bases, with 16 bases separating them. The CDR3 length is 15 residues. The germline V gene has CDR1 SGHRS and CDR2 YFSETQ. Based on the CDR3 plus reference TRBV5-1 and TRBJ2-7, the full variable domain is KAGVTQTPRYLIKTRGQQVTLSCSPISGHRSVSWYQQTPGQGLQFLFEYFSETQRNKGNFPGRFSGRQFSNSRSEMNVSTLELGDSALYLCASSPLPDTTYEQYFGPGTRLTVT.

The V call is TRBV6-6, the J call TRBJ1-3; D possibly corresponds to TRBD1 (6 bases). Trimming took off 7 bases at V and 4 bases at J, with 14 bases between the two ends. Looked up from germline, CDR1 is MNHNY and CDR2 is SVGAGI (reference sequence). This CDR3 region has 14 residues. The CDR3 reads CASKRDIDGNTIYF. In DNA, the CDR3 is TGTGCCAGCAAAAGGGACATAGACGGAAACACCATATATTTT.